The 6 T cell receptor beta chains below were found in one sample sequenced in a study of T cells in Graves' hyperthyroidism and ophthalmopathy. The TCR beta CDR3 regions underwent amplification using RNA transcripts as the source. Researchers ran a first-round RT-PCR on the TCR CDR3 using the HTBI primer set. One entry per CDR3 protein, called by TCRdb with MiXCR from the multiplex PCR reads. The profile shows hundreds of thousands of distinct CDR3 sequences, 11% to 15% of them singletons. Sequences were obtained from blood. All receptors come from a young woman with Graves' hyperthyroidism.

The chain links TRBV6-1 to TRBJ2-5; D tentatively fits TRBD1 or TRBD2 (5 bases each). The CDR3 consists of 13 residues. Trimming stripped 7 bases from V and 7 bases from J, with 16 bases between. CDR1 and CDR2 (germline): MNHNS, SASEGT. For the CDR3, the DNA is TGTGCCAGCATGAAGGGGTCTCGGGGGACCCAGTACTTC. It encodes CASMKGSRGTQYF.

About this clonotype itself: A much larger clone differs by one base, so this may be a read error. The chain combines TRBV18 with TRBJ2-1; 11 nucleotides line up with TRBD2. The germline V gene has CDR1 KGHSH and CDR2 LQKENI. The CDR3 spans 16 residues. The V gene end was trimmed by 7 bases and the J gene end by 11 bases; junction bases not matched to a gene: 16. Written as DNA, the CDR3 is TGTGCCAGCTTACCCGAGGTAGCGGGAGGGATAAATCAGCAGTTCTTC. This sequence encodes CASLPEVAGGINQQFF.

The J gene is TRBJ1-5, the V gene TRBV2; no definite D call. Per germline, CDR1 SNHLY and CDR2 FYNNEI. The CDR3 is made up of 16 amino acids. Trimming shortened V by 3 bases and J by 0 bases, and 12 bases separated the two germline ends. CDR3 loop: CASSEVQLNSNQPQHF. In DNA, the CDR3 is TGTGCCAGCAGTGAGGTCCAGCTCAATAGCAATCAGCCCCAGCATTTT.

This clonotype occurred many times. The V call is TRBV2, the J call TRBJ2-7; TRBD2 agrees at 13 bases. CDR3 size: 15 residues. Trimming cost V 3 bases and J 5 bases; bases outside gene matches: 4. Germline CDR1 and CDR2: SNHLY and FYNNEI. The CDR3 loop reads CASSDGTSGTDEQYF. In DNA, the CDR3 is TGTGCCAGCAGTGACGGGACTAGCGGGACCGACGAGCAGTACTTC.

This clonotype came up a few times. The genes are TRBV27 and TRBJ2-7, with D perhaps TRBD2 (6 bases). The length of the CDR3 is 16 residues. Germline-derived CDR1 and CDR2 are MNHEY and SMNVEV (reference sequence). The V end was cut by 5 bases, the J end by 5 bases, with 22 bases between. The CDR3 DNA sequence: TGTGCCAGCAGTCTAAGCGGGTTCGTCTATATCCACGAGCAGTACTTC. It codes for CASSLSGFVYIHEQYF.

This clonotype came up many times. CDR3 protein: CASSTDGTVNLRQFF. The CDR3 DNA is TGCGCCAGCAGCACCGATGGGACAGTGAACCTCCGGCAGTTCTTC. The chain carries TRBV5-1 and TRBJ2-1; 7 bases match TRBD1. V shed 4 bases and J 12 bases; nucleotides not matched to a gene: 16. CDR3 length equals 15 residues. Germline V gene sequence: CDR1 SGHRS, CDR2 YFSETQ.